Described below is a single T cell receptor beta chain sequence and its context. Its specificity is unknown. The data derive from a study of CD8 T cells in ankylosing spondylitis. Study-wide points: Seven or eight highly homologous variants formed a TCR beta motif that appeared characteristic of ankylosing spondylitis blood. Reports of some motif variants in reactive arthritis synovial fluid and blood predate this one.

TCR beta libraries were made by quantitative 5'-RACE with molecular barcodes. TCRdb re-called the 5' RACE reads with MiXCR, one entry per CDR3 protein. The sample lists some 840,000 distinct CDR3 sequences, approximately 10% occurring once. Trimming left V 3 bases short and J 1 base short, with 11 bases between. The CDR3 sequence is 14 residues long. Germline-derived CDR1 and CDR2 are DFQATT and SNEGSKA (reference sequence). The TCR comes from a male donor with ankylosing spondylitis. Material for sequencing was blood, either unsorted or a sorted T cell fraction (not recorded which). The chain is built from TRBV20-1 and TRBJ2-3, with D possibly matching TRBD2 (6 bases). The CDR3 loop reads CSASLWGGTDTQYF. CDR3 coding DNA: TGCAGTGCTAGTCTCTGGGGGGGCACAGATACGCAGTATTTT.